This T cell receptor beta chain stems from a study of blood T cell repertoires in COVID-19. The data were produced by immunoSEQ multiplex PCR, yet TCRdb's version contains in-frame clones alone and is incomplete. The table lists around 150,000 clones, 88% of them singletons. Germline-derived CDR1 and CDR2 are MNHEY and SVGEGT. The CDR3 length is 15 residues. Losses at the gene ends were 5 bases for V and 0 bases for J; bases not matched to a gene: 6. The sequence came from a man in his 60s with active or convalescent COVID-19. Sequencing input: peripheral blood. J is TRBJ2-7 and V is TRBV6-2 or TRBV6-3; 8 nucleotides agree with TRBD2. The CDR3 protein is CASSPGGLHSYEQYF. The DNA for the CDR3 is TGTGCCAGCAGTCCGGGGGGGCTCCACTCCTACGAGCAGTACTTC.